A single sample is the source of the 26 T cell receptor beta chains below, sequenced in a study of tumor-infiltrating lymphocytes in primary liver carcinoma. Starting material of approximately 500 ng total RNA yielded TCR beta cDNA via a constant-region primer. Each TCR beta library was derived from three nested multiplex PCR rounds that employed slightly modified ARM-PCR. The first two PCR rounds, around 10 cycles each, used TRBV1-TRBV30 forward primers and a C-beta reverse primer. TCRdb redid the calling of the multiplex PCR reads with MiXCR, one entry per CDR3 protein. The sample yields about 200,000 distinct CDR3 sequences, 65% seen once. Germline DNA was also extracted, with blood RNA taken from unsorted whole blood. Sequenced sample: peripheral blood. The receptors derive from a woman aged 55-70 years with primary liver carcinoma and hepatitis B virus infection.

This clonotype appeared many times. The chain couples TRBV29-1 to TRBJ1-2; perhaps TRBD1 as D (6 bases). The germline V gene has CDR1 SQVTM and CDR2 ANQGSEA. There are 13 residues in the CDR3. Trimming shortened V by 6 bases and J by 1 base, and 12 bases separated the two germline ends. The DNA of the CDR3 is TGCAGCGTCGCTAAGGGGGGTAACTATGGCTACACCTTC. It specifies CSVAKGGNYGYTF.

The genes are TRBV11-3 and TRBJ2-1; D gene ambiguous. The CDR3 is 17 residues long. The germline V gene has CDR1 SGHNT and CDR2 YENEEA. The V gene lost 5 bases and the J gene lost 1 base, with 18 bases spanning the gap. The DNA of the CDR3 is TGTGCCAGCAGCACTGGATACGCGGTAGTGTCCTACAATGAGCAGTTCTTC. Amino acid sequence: CASSTGYAVVSYNEQFF.

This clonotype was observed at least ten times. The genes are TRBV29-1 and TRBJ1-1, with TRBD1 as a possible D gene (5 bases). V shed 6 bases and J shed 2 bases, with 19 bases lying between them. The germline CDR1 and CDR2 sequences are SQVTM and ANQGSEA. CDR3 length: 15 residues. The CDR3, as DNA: TGCAGCGTCCAATCCACCGGGACGTACAACACTGAAGCTTTCTTT. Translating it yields CSVQSTGTYNTEAFF.

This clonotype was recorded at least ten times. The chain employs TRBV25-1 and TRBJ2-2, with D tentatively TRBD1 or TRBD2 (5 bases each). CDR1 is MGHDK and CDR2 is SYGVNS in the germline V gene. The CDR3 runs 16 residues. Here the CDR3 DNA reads TGTGCAGAAGGAGGTACCCAGACAGAAGACACCGGGGAGCTGTTTTTT. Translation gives CAEGGTQTEDTGELFF.

The CDR3 loop reads CASSHSRDFAWGEKLFF. The CDR3 DNA reads as TGTGCCAGCAGTCACAGCCGGGACTTCGCTTGGGGTGAAAAACTGTTTTTT. The V gene is TRBV28, the J gene TRBJ1-4, with a weak D call TRBD1 (5 bases). The CDR3 extends over 17 amino acids. Trimming removed 5 bases from V and 7 bases from J, with 23 bases in between. The germline CDR1 and CDR2 sequences are MDHEN and SYDVKM.

The CDR3 coding sequence is TGTGCCAGCTGGTGGCTCAGGGGGGATACGCAGTATTTT. Its translation: CASWWLRGDTQYF. The chain employs TRBV5-4 and TRBJ2-3; 7 nucleotides line up with TRBD1. CDR3 size: 13 residues. V was pared by 7 bases and J by 6 bases, with 8 bases of the junction left unmatched. CDR1 SGHNT and CDR2 YYREEE come from the germline V gene (reference sequence).

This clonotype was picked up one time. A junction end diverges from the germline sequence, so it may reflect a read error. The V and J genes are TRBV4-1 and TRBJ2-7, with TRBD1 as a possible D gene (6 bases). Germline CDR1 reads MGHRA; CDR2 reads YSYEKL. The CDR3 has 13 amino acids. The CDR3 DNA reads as TGCGCCAGCAGCCGGACAGAGGACCACGAGCGGTACTTC. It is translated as CASSRTEDHERYF.

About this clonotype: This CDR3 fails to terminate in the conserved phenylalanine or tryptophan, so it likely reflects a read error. Here the CDR3 reads CASSYPGTSHPGGQFL. DNA of the CDR3: TGTGCCAGCAGTTACCCCGGGACTAGTCATCCCGGAGGGCAGTTCTTA. V is TRBV28 and J is TRBJ2-1; 8 positions match TRBD2. Germline assignment: CDR1 MDHEN and CDR2 SYDVKM. The V and J ends lost 4 bases and 12 bases, in that order; junction bases with no gene match: 17. The CDR3 length is 16 residues.

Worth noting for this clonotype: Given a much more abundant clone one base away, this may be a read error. In DNA, the CDR3 is TGCGCCAGCAGCCAAGCGACCTACGGGAGGGCTGCCGATGAGCAGTTCTTC. Translation gives CASSQATYGRAADEQFF. This chain uses TRBV4-1 with TRBJ2-1, with 8 positions matching TRBD2. The V segment lost 1 base and the J segment 8 bases; nucleotides outside the gene matches: 13. There are 17 residues in the CDR3. Germline CDR1 MGHRA, CDR2 YSYEKL.

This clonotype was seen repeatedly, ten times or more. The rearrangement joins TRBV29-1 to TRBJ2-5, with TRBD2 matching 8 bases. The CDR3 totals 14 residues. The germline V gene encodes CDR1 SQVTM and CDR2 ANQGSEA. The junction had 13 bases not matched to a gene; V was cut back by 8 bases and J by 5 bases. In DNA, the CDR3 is TGCAGCCTCGGCGGGGCGGGAGGACAGGAGACCCAGTACTTC. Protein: CSLGGAGGQETQYF.

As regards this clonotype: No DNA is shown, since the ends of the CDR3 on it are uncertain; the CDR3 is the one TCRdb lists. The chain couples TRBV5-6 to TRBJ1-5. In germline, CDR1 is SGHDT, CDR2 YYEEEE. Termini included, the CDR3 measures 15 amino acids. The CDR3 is CASSFGPGSYQPQHF.

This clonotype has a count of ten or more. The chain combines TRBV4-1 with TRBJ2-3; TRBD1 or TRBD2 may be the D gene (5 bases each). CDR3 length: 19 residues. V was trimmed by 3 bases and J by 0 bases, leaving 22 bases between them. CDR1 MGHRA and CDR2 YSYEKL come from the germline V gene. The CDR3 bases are TGCGCCAGCAGCCATCGACGGGCACCCCGGGGCTCTAGCACAGATACGCAGTATTTT. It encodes CASSHRRAPRGSSTDTQYF.

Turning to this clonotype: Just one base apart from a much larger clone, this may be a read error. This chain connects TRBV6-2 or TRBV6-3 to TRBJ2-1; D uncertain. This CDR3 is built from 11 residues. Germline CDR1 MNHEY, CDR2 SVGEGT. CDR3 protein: CASSRNKEQFF. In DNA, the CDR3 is TGTGCCAGCAGCCGCAACAAAGAGCAGTTCTTC.

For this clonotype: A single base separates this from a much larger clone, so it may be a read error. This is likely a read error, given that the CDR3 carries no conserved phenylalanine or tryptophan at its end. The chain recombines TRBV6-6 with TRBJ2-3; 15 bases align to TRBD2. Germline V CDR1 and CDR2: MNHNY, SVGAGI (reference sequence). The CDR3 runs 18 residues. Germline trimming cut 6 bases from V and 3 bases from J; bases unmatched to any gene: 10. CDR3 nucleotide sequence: TGTGCCAGCAGCACCAGGACTAGCGGGAGGGGTAAAACAGATACGCAGTATCTT. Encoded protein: CASSTRTSGRGKTDTQYL.

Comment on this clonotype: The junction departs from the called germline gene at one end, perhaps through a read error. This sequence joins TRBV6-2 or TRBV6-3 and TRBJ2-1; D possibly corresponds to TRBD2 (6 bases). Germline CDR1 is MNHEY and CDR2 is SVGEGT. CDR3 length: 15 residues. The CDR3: CASSYGDGRSNERFF. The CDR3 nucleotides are TGTGCCAGCAGTTACGGTGACGGGAGATCGAATGAGCGGTTCTTC.

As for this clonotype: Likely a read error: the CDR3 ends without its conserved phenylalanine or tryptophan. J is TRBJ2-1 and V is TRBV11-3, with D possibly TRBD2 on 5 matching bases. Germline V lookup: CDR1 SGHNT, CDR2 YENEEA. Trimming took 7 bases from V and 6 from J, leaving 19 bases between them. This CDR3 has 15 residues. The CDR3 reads CASIQWTCGRNEQFL. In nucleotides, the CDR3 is TGTGCCAGCATCCAATGGACTTGCGGACGCAATGAGCAGTTCCTC.

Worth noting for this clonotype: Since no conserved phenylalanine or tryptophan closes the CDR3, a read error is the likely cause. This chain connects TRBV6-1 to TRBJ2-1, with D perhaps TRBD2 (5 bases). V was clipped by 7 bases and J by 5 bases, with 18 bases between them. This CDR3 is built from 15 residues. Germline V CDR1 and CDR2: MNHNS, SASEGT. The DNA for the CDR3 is TGTGCCAGCATCCGACATTACCTCGGGAACAATGAGCAGTTCTTA. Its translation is CASIRHYLGNNEQFL.

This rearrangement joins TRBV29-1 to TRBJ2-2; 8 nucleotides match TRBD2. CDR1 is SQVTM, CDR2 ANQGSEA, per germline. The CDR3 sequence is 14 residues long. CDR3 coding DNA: TGCAGTATTCAAACCGGGAGGGGAACCGGGGAGCTGTTTTTT. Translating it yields CSIQTGRGTGELFF.

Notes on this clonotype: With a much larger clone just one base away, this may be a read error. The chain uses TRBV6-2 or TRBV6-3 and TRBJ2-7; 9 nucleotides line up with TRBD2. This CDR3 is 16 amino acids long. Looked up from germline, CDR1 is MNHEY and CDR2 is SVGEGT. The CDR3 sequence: CASNYNEGLAAHEQYF. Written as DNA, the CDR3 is TGTGCCAGCAATTACAACGAGGGACTAGCCGCCCACGAGCAGTACTTC.

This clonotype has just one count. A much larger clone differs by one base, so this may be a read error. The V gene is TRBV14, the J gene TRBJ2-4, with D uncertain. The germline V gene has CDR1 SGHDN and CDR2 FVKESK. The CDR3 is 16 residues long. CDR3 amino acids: CAGSQAPGFGKNIQYF. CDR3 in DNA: TGTGCCGGCAGCCAAGCCCCTGGGTTCGGCAAAAACATTCAGTACTTC.

The CDR3 sequence is CASSQTRDFRGETQYF. The DNA of the CDR3 is TGTGCCAGTAGCCAGACCCGGGACTTCCGCGGAGAGACCCAGTACTTC. The chain carries TRBV11-2 and TRBJ2-5; maybe TRBD2 (6 bases). This CDR3 is built from 16 residues. Germline values: CDR1 SGHAT, CDR2 FQNNGV. V was trimmed by 9 bases and J by 4 bases, leaving 24 bases between them. The full variable domain, completed using reference TRBV11-2 and TRBJ2-5, is EAGVAQSPRYKIIEKRQSVAFWCNPISGHATLYWYQQILGQGPKLLIQFQNNGVVDDSQLPKDRFSAERLKGVDSTLKIQPAKLEDSAVYLCASSQTRDFRGETQYFGPGTRLLVL.

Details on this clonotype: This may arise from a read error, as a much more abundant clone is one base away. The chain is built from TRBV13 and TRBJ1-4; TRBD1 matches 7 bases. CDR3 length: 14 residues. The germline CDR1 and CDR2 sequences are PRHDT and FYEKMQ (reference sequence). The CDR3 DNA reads TGTGCCAGCAGCTTAAACAGGGGTAATGATAAACTGTTTTTT. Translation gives CASSLNRGNDKLFF.

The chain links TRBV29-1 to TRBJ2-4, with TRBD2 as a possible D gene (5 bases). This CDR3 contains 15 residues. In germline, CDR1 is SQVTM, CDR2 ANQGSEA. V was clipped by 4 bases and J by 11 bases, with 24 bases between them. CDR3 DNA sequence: TGCAGCGTTGGGCCAACAGAGGACTCGGGGAACGTTCAGTACTTC. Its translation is CSVGPTEDSGNVQYF.

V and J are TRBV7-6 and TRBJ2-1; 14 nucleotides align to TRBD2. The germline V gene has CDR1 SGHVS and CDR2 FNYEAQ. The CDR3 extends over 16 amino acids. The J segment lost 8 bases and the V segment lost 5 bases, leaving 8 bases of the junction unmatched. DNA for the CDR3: TGTGCCAGCAGCCCCACCGGGACTAGCGGGAGCGATGAGCAGTTCTTC. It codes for CASSPTGTSGSDEQFF.

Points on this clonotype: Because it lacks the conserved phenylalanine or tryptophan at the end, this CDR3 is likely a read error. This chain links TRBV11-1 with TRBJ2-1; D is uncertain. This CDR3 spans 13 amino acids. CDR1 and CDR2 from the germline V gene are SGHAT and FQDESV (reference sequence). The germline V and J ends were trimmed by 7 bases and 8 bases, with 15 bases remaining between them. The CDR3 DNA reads TGTGCCAGCAACCCCCCGCGGTACTATGAGCAGTTCTGC. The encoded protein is CASNPPRYYEQFC.

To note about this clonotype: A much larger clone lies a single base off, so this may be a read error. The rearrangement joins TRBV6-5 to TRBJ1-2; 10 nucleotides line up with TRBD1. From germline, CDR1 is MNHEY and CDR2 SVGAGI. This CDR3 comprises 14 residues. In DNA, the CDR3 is TGTGCCAGCAGTTCGGGACAGGGGATCTATGGCTGCACCTTC. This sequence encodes CASSSGQGIYGCTF.